Each of the 21 T cell receptor beta chains below was sequenced from the same sample in a study of early T cells in non-severe SARS-CoV-2 infection. MiXCR, applied by TCRdb to the 5' RACE reads, yields one record per CDR3 protein. The sample includes around 65,000 distinct CDR3 sequences, roughly 12% of them seen just once. This specimen was whole blood, taken at baseline. The source is an adult who was a healthcare worker with PCR-confirmed SARS-CoV-2 infection or an uninfected control (not recorded which).

The chain joins TRBV5-1 to TRBJ1-1; perhaps TRBD1 as D (5 bases). This CDR3 is built from 13 residues. Trimming removed 1 base from V and 10 bases from J, with 14 bases in between. CDR1 and CDR2 (germline): SGHRS, YFSETQ. The CDR3 DNA is TGCGCCAGCAGCTTGTCGCAGGGTATGGTAGCTTTCTTT. This gives the protein CASSLSQGMVAFF.

J is TRBJ1-1 and V is TRBV7-8, with D unclear. This CDR3 has 13 residues. In germline, CDR1 is SGHVS, CDR2 FQNEAQ. V gave up 5 bases and J gave up 1 base, with 8 bases separating them. CDR3 in DNA: TGTGCCAGCAGCACTACAGAGAACACTGAAGCTTTCTTT. Translated, it gives CASSTTENTEAFF.

The rearrangement joins TRBV7-9 to TRBJ2-3; tentative D call: TRBD2 (6 bases). There are 15 residues in the CDR3. Trimming took 5 bases from V and 2 from J, leaving 14 bases between them. Germline V gene lookup returns CDR1 SEHNR and CDR2 FQNEAQ (reference sequence). CDR3 nucleotides: TGTGCCAGCAGCCGCCAAAGCGGGTACACAGATACGCAGTATTTT. Translated, it gives CASSRQSGYTDTQYF.

This clonotype was counted at least ten times. The chain combines TRBV11-2 with TRBJ1-6; TRBD1 matches 11 bases. V lost 4 bases and J lost 8; bases outside the gene matches: 7. Germline V gene data show CDR1 as SGHAT and CDR2 as FQNNGV. The length of the CDR3 is 16 residues. The CDR3 coding sequence is TGTGCCAGCAGCTCGTCGGGGACAGGGGGTTATTCACCCCTCCACTTT. Residues: CASSSSGTGGYSPLHF.

This clonotype was detected only a few times. V usage is TRBV12-3 or TRBV12-4 and J usage is TRBJ2-7; TRBD1 aligns across 10 bases. The CDR3 totals 13 residues. Trimming took 4 bases from V and 6 from J; bases not matched to a gene: 3. CDR3 DNA sequence: TGTGCCAGCAGTTCCGGACAGGGGGGCGAGCAGTACTTC. Its protein is CASSSGQGGEQYF.

This clonotype was seen a few times. The V call is TRBV18, the J call TRBJ2-1; 11 nucleotides align to TRBD2. Germline CDR1 reads KGHSH; CDR2 reads LQKENI. J lost 12 bases, V lost 3 bases, and 16 bases had no gene match. CDR3 length: 17 residues. The CDR3 reads CASSPKFTSGSKSVQFF. DNA of the CDR3: TGTGCCAGCTCACCGAAGTTCACTAGCGGGAGTAAATCCGTGCAGTTCTTC.

V gene TRBV20-1 combines with J gene TRBJ2-7; 14 bases fit TRBD2. The V gene end was trimmed by 7 bases and the J gene end by 5 bases; junction bases not matched to a gene: 4. There are 13 residues in the CDR3. Germline values: CDR1 DFQATT, CDR2 SNEGSKA (reference sequence). CDR3 DNA: TGCAGTGTCCCGGGACTAGCGGGAGACGAGCAGTACTTC. Translated: CSVPGLAGDEQYF.

This clonotype was seen a handful of times. The chain uses TRBV28 and TRBJ1-6; the D gene is possibly TRBD1 (5 bases). CDR1 MDHEN and CDR2 SYDVKM come from the germline V gene. V was pared by 6 bases and J by 4 bases, with 10 bases between. The CDR3 is 14 amino acids. In DNA, the CDR3 is TGTGCCAGCAGGCTGGGGCAGTATAATTCACCCCTCCACTTT. Translated: CASRLGQYNSPLHF.

The sample holds many counts of this clonotype. The J gene is TRBJ1-3, the V gene TRBV29-1; possible D gene TRBD1, 5 bases. The CDR3 loop spans 12 amino acids. Trimming removed 2 bases from V and 7 bases from J, with 9 bases in between. CDR1 SQVTM and CDR2 ANQGSEA come from the germline V gene. The CDR3 reads CSVEKGRNTIYF. For the CDR3, the DNA is TGCAGCGTTGAAAAGGGGCGGAACACCATATATTTT.

This clonotype occurred a few times. This rearrangement joins TRBV2 to TRBJ1-1; D unresolved. CDR3 length: 14 residues. Germline CDR1 reads SNHLY; CDR2 reads FYNNEI. V lost 4 bases to trimming and J lost 1 base, with 10 bases between them. The CDR3 DNA reads TGTGCCAGCAGTGGGGTACAAACGAACACTGAAGCTTTCTTT. This translates into CASSGVQTNTEAFF.

This clonotype was counted at least ten times. This chain joins TRBV28 and TRBJ2-7; D unclear. The CDR3 runs to 12 residues. Trimming removed 1 base from V and 2 bases from J, with 3 bases in between. CDR1 and CDR2 (germline): MDHEN, SYDVKM. As DNA, the CDR3 is TGTGCCAGCAGTTTATCACCCTACGAGCAGTACTTC. Its translation is CASSLSPYEQYF.

This clonotype was picked up many times. The chain employs TRBV9 and TRBJ2-1; 7 bases align to TRBD2. The V segment lost 0 bases and the J segment 3 bases; nucleotides outside the gene matches: 6. The CDR3 covers 16 residues. In germline, CDR1 is SGDLS, CDR2 YYNGEE. In DNA form, the CDR3 reads TGTGCCAGCAGCGTAGCGCGCGGGAGCGACTACAATGAGCAGTTCTTC. This codes for CASSVARGSDYNEQFF.

This clonotype has a count of ten or more. This chain links TRBV7-6 with TRBJ2-7; perhaps TRBD2 as D (5 bases). Trimming shortened V by 5 bases and J by 2 bases, and 16 bases separated the two germline ends. The CDR3 loop spans 15 amino acids. In germline, CDR1 is SGHVS, CDR2 FNYEAQ. CDR3 region: CASSPRSIGTYEQYF. The CDR3 DNA reads as TGTGCCAGCAGCCCCCGGAGCATCGGGACCTACGAGCAGTACTTC.

Turning to this clonotype: At one boundary the junction diverges from the germline segment, which might be a read error. The V gene is TRBV7-7, the J gene TRBJ2-1, with D maybe TRBD1 (5 bases). Germline V gives CDR1 SSHAT, CDR2 FNYEAQ (reference sequence). This CDR3 comprises 13 residues. The CDR3 coding sequence is TGTGCTAGCAGCCCGGGCAGGGACAATGAGCAGTTCTTC. Translation gives CASSPGRDNEQFF.

The chain carries TRBV12-2 and TRBJ1-3; TRBD1 is taken as the D call from the table, unchecked against the DNA. TRBV12-2 is a pseudogene locus. This CDR3 has 15 amino acids. This CDR3 is CASRFLGQPGNTIYF. DNA of the CDR3: TGTGCAAGTCGCTTCTTAGGACAGCCTGGAAACACCATATATTTT.

This clonotype has a handful of counts. The chain combines TRBV7-9 with TRBJ2-2; weak D call: TRBD1 (5 bases). Germline V gene sequence: CDR1 SEHNR, CDR2 FQNEAQ (reference sequence). The CDR3 is 16 residues long. Trimming shortened V by 3 bases and J by 4 bases, and 15 bases separated the two germline ends. This chain's CDR3 is CASSFSGRGGTGELFF. In DNA form, the CDR3 reads TGTGCCAGCAGCTTTTCAGGGCGTGGCGGCACCGGGGAGCTGTTTTTT.

This clonotype was detected only a few times. The chain is built from TRBV3-1 and TRBJ2-7; TRBD1 matches 8 bases. Trimming cost V 4 bases and J 5 bases; bases outside gene matches: 10. The CDR3 is 15 residues long. CDR1 and CDR2 from the germline V gene are LGHDT and YNNKEL (reference sequence). The CDR3 reads CASSLQGTGFHEQYF. The CDR3, as DNA: TGTGCCAGCAGCCTACAGGGGACAGGCTTCCACGAGCAGTACTTC.

This chain joins TRBV3-1 and TRBJ2-7, with 11 positions matching TRBD2. The CDR3 length is 15 residues. The germline V gene has CDR1 LGHDT and CDR2 YNNKEL (reference sequence). J was trimmed by 5 bases and V by 4 bases; bases with no gene match: 7. The CDR3 DNA reads as TGTGCCAGCAGCCCAACTAGCGGGAGTCCTCACGAGCAGTACTTC. Translated, it gives CASSPTSGSPHEQYF.

The CDR3 nucleotides are TGTGCCAGTAGTCCTGGGGCCTCCTTTGGGACCCAGTACTTC. The encoded protein is CASSPGASFGTQYF. The chain is built from TRBV19 and TRBJ2-5; maybe TRBD1 (5 bases). In germline, CDR1 is LNHDA, CDR2 SQIVND (reference sequence). The CDR3 has 14 residues. V lost 5 bases and J 7 bases, leaving 17 bases between the germline ends.

In its sample, this clonotype was seen a few times. The J gene is TRBJ1-1, the V gene TRBV30, with D possibly matching TRBD1 (6 bases). This CDR3 region has 13 residues. Germline V gene data show CDR1 as GTSNPN and CDR2 as SVGIG (reference sequence). Trimming shortened V by 3 bases and J by 0 bases, and 8 bases separated the two germline ends. CDR3 coding DNA: TGTGCCTGGAGGGACAGCCTGAACACTGAAGCTTTCTTT. The encoded protein is CAWRDSLNTEAFF. The full variable domain, with the rest looked up from reference TRBV30 and TRBJ1-1, is SQTIHQWPATLVQPVGSPLSLECTVEGTSNPNLYWYRQAAGRGLQLLFYSVGIGQISSEVPQNLSASRPQDRQFILSSKKLLLSDSGFYLCAWRDSLNTEAFFGQGTRLTVV.

The genes are TRBV20-1 and TRBJ1-2; tentatively, D is TRBD1 (5 bases). Germline lookup yields CDR1 DFQATT and CDR2 SNEGSKA (reference sequence). V was clipped by 6 bases and J by 6 bases, with 23 bases between them. This CDR3 comprises 15 residues. DNA of the CDR3: TGCAGTGCCTCGCCCCAGGGTCACTTTGGGGATGGCTACACCTTC. This encodes CSASPQGHFGDGYTF.